This entry features one TCR beta chain sequence. Its antigen remains unidentified. The CDR3 contains 15 residues. Looked up from germline, CDR1 is SEHNR and CDR2 is FQNEAQ (reference sequence). V gave up 4 bases and J gave up 5 bases, with 17 bases separating them. Using immunoSEQ multiplex PCR, the repertoire was profiled, and TCRdb retains in-frame clones only, with some absent. This sample has 70,000 to 80,000 clones, with around 81% found just once. The sample belongs to a study of T cell responses to AZD1222 COVID-19 vaccine. Study-level findings and limits: The study reported that nearly half of spike-specific TCRs target unmutated variant regions. Only a handful of AZD1222 recipients, several in all, had baseline seropositivity. The breadth and depth of Spike-specific TCRs increased once two AZD1222 doses had been given. The peak T cell response came first, and repertoires were sampled only after it.

The source was peripheral blood, collected 28 days after the second AZD1222 dose. This sequence joins TRBV7-9 and TRBJ1-2; D might be TRBD1 (6 bases). This sequence was found in an adult who received the AZD1222 COVID-19 vaccine. The CDR3 bases are TGTGCCAGCAGCTCCACAGGGACTATACGGTATGGCTACACCTTC. Protein product: CASSSTGTIRYGYTF.